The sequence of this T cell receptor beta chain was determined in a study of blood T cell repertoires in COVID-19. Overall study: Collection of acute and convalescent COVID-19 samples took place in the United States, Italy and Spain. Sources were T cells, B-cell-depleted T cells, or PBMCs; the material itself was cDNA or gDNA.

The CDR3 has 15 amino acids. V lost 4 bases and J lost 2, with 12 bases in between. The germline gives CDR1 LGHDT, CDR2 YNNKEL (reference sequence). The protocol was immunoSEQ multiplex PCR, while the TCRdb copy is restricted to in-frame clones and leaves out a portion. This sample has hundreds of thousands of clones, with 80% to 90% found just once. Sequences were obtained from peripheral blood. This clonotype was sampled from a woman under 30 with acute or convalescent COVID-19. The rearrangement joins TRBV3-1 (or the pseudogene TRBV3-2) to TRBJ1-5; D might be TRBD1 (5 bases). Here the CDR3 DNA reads TGTGCCAGCAGCCGGCCGGGGGTTTGCAATCAGCCCCAGCATTTT. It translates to CASSRPGVCNQPQHF.